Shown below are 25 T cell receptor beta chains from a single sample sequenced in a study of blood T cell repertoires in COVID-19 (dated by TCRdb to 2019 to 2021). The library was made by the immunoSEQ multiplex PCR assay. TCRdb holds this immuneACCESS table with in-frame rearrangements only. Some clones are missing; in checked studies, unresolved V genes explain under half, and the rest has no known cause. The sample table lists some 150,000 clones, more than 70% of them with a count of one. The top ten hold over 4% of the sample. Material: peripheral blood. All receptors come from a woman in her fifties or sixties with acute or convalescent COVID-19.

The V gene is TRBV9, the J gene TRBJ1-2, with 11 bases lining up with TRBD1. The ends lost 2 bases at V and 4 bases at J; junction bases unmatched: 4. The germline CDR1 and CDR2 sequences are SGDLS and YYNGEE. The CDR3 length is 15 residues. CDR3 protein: CASSVGTGGSYGYTF. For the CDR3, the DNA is TGTGCCAGCAGCGTTGGGACAGGGGGATCCTATGGCTACACCTTC.

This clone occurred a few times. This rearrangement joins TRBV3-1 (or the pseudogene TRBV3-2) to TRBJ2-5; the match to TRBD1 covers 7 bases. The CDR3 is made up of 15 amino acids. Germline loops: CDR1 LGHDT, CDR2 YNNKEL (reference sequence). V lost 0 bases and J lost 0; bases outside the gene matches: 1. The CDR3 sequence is CASSQETGYQETQYF. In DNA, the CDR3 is TGTGCCAGCAGCCAAGAGACAGGGTACCAAGAGACCCAGTACTTC.

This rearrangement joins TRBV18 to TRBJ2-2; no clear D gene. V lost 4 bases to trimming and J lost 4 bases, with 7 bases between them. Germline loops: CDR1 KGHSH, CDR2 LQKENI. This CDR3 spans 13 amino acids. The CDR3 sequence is CASSRDITGELFF. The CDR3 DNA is TGTGCCAGCTCACGCGACATCACCGGGGAGCTGTTTTTT.

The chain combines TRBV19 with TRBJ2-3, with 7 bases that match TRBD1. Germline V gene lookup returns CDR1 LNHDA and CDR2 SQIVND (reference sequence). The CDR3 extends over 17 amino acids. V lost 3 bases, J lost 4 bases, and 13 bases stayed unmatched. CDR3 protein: CASSMLETGLFSDTQYF. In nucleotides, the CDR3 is TGTGCCAGTAGTATGCTCGAGACAGGGTTGTTTTCAGATACGCAGTATTTT.

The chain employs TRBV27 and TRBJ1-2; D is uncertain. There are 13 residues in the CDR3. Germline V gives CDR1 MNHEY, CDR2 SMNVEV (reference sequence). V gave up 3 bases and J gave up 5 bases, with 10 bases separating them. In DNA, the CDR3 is TGTGCCAGCAGTTTTACAGCCGCTTATGGCTACACCTTC. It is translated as CASSFTAAYGYTF.

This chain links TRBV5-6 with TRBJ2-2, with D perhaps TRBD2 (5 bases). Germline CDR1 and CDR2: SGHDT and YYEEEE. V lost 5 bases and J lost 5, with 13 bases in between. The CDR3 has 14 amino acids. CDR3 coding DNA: TGTGCCAGCAGTTATCGGGGTTGGACCGGGGAGCTGTTTTTT. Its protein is CASSYRGWTGELFF.

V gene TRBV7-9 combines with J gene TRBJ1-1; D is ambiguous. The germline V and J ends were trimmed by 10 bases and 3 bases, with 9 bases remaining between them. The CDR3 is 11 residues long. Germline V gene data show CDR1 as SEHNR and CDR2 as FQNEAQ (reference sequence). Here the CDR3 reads CATRGYTEAFF. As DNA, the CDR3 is TGTGCCACCCGGGGTTACACTGAAGCTTTCTTT.

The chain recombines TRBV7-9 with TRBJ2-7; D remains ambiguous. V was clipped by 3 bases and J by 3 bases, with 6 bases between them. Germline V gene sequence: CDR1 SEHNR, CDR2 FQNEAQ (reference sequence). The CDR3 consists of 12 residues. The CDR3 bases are TGTGCCAGCAGCTTCGCAGACTACGAGCAGTACTTC. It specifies CASSFADYEQYF.

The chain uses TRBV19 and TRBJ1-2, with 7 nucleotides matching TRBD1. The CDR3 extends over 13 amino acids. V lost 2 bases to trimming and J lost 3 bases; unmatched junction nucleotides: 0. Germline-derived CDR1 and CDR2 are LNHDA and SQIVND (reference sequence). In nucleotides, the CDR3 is TGTGCCAGTAGTATACAGGGGGACTATGGCTACACCTTC. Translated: CASSIQGDYGYTF.

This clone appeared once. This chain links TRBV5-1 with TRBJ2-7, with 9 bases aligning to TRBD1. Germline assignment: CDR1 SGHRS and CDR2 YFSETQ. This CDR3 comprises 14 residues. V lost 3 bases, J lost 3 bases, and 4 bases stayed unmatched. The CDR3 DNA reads TGCGCCAGCAGCTACCGGGACAGGGACTACGAGCAGTACTTC. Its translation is CASSYRDRDYEQYF.

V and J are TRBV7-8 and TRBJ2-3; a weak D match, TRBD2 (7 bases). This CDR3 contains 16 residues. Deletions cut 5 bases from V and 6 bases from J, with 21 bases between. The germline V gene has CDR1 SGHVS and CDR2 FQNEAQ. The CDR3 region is CASSPGRGARGDTQYF. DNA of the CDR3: TGTGCCAGCAGCCCCGGACGGGGGGCGCGGGGGGATACGCAGTATTTT.

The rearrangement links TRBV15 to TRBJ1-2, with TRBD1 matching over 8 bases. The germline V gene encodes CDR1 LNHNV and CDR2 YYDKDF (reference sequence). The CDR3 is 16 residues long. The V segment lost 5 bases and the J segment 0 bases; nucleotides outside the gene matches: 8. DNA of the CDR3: TGTGCCACCAGCGGGGGTGGACAGGGAGCTAACTATGGCTACACCTTC. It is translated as CATSGGGQGANYGYTF.

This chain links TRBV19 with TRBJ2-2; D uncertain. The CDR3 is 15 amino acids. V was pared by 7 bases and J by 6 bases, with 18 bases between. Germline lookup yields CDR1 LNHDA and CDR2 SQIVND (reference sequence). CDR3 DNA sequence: TGTGCCAGTACTGATCAGGCTCGATTGCCCGGGGAGCTGTTTTTT. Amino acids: CASTDQARLPGELFF.

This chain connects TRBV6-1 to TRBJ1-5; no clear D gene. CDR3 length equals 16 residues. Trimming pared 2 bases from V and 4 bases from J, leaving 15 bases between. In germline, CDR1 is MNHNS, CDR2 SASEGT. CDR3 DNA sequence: TGTGCCAGCAGTGAAATAGGGCCGGGAAATAATCAGCCCCAGCATTTT. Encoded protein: CASSEIGPGNNQPQHF.

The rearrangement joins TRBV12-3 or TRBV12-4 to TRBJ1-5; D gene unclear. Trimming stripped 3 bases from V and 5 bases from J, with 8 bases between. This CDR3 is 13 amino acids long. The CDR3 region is CASSLAGDQPQHF. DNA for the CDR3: TGTGCCAGCAGTTTGGCAGGTGATCAGCCCCAGCATTTT.

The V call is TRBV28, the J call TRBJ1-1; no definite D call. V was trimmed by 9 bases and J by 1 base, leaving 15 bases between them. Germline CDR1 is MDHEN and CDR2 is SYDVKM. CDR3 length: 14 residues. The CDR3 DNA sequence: TGTGCCAGTCGAACTCCTCAATGGAACACTGAAGCTTTCTTT. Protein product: CASRTPQWNTEAFF.

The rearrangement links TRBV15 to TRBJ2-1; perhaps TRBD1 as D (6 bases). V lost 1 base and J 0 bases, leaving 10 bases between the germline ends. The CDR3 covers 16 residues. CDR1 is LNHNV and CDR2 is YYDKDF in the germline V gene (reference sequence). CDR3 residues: CATSRGQVRSYNEQFF. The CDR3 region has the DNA TGTGCCACCAGCAGAGGACAGGTCCGCTCCTACAATGAGCAGTTCTTC. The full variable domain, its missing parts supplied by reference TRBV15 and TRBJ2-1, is DAMVIQNPRYQVTQFGKPVTLSCSQTLNHNVMYWYQQKSSQAPKLLFHYYDKDFNNEADTPDNFQSRRPNTSFCFLDIRSPGLGDTAMYLCATSRGQVRSYNEQFFGPGTRLTVL.

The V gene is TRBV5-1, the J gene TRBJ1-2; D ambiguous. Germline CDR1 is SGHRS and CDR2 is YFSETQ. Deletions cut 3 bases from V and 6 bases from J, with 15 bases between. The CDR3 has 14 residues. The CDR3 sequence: CASSSLSAADGYTF. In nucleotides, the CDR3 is TGCGCCAGCAGCTCCCTAAGTGCTGCGGATGGCTACACCTTC. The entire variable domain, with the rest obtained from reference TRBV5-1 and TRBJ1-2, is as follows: KAGVTQTPRYLIKTRGQQVTLSCSPISGHRSVSWYQQTPGQGLQFLFEYFSETQRNKGNFPGRFSGRQFSNSRSEMNVSTLELGDSALYLCASSSLSAADGYTFGSGTRLTVV.

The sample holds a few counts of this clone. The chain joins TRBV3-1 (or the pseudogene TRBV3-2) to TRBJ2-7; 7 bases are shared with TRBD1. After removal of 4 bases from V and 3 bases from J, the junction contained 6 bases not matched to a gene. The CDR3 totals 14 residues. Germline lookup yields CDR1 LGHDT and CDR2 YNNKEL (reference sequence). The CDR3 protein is CASSPYRGYYEQYF. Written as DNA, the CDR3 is TGTGCCAGCAGCCCCTACAGGGGATACTACGAGCAGTACTTC.

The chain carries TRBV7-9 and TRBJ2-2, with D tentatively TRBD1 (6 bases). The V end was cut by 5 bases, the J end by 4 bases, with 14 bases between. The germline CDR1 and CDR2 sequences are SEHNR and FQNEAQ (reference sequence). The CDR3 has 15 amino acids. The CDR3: CASSLSGTPTGELFF. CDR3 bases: TGTGCCAGCAGCCTCTCCGGGACACCCACCGGGGAGCTGTTTTTT.

CDR3 residues: CAISESGGGETQYF. The CDR3 nucleotides are TGTGCCATCAGTGAGTCTGGAGGAGGAGAGACCCAGTACTTC. The V and J genes are TRBV10-3 and TRBJ2-5; a weak D match, TRBD2 (5 bases). This CDR3 has 14 amino acids. The V end lost 0 bases, the J end lost 4 bases, and 9 bases lay between the germline ends. Germline values: CDR1 ENHRY, CDR2 SYGVKD.

The CDR3 sequence is CASREPGQGASDTQYF. CDR3 DNA sequence: TGTGCCAGTAGGGAGCCGGGACAGGGGGCTTCAGATACGCAGTATTTT. The chain joins TRBV19 to TRBJ2-3; 12 bases agree with TRBD1. V shed 6 bases, J shed 4 bases, and the junction held 8 bases outside the gene matches. Per germline, CDR1 LNHDA and CDR2 SQIVND (reference sequence). The CDR3 has 16 residues.

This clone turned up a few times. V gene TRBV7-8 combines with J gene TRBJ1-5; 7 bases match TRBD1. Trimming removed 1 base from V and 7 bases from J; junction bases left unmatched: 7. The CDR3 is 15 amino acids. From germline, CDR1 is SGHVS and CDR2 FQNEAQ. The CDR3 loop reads CASSLVGRGDQPQHF. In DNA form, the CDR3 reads TGTGCCAGCAGCTTAGTGGGCAGGGGGGACCAGCCCCAGCATTTT.

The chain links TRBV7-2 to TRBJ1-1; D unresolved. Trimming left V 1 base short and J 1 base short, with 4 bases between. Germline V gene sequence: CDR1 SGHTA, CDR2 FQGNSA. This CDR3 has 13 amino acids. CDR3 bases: TGTGCCAGCAGCTTAGGGAGGAACACTGAAGCTTTCTTT. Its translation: CASSLGRNTEAFF. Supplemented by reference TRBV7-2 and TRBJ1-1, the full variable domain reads GAGVSQSPSNKVTEKGKDVELRCDPISGHTALYWYRQSLGQGLEFLIYFQGNSAPDKSGLPSDRFSAERTGGSVSTLTIQRTQQEDSAVYLCASSLGRNTEAFFGQGTRLTVV.

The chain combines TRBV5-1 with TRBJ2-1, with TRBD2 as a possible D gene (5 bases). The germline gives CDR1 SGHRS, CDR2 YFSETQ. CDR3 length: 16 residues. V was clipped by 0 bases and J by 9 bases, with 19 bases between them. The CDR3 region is CASSLAGDLLGGEQFF. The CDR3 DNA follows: TGCGCCAGCAGCTTGGCCGGAGACTTACTTGGAGGTGAGCAGTTCTTC. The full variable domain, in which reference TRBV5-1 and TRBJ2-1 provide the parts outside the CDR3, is KAGVTQTPRYLIKTRGQQVTLSCSPISGHRSVSWYQQTPGQGLQFLFEYFSETQRNKGNFPGRFSGRQFSNSRSEMNVSTLELGDSALYLCASSLAGDLLGGEQFFGPGTRLTVL.